This paragraph reports one TCR beta chain. How the authors handled the data: How many nucleated cells were present was estimated from reference gene primer amplification. Generated by immunoSEQ multiplex PCR, the TCRdb table keeps only in-frame clones and is missing some. That table supplies the V and J calls and clone size; D and trimming were determined from the DNA. The table has about 200,000 clones, 86% seen once. Enrolled during active infection, Seattle patients were then followed longitudinally. The entry originates in a study of blood T cell repertoires in COVID-19. As for the study in general: Samples came from the United States, Italy and Spain, spanning acute and convalescent COVID-19. T cells, B-cell-depleted T cells, or PBMCs provided the cDNA or gDNA that served as material.

Trimming removed 6 bases from V and 3 bases from J; junction bases left unmatched: 4. CDR3 length equals 16 residues. The V gene's germline CDR1 is LNHDA and CDR2 SQIVND (reference sequence). The receptor comes from a woman aged 45-59 years with COVID-19, enrolled during active disease. The sample was peripheral blood. The rearrangement links TRBV19 to TRBJ2-1, with TRBD2 matching over 14 bases. The CDR3 DNA is TGTGCCAGTAGGACTAGCGGGGGGGCCAACTACAATGAGCAGTTCTTC. Amino acids: CASRTSGGANYNEQFF.